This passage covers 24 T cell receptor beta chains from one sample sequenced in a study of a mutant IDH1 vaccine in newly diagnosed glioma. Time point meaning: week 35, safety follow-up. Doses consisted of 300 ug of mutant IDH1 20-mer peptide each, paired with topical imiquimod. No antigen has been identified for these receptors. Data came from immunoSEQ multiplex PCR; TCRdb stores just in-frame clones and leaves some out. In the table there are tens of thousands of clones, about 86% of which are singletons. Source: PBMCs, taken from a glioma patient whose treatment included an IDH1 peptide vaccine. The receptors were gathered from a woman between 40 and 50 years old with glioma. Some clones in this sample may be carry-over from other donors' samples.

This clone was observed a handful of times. CDR3 in DNA: TGCGCCAGCAGCCAAGACAGACAAGTAGCAACTAATGAAAAACTGTTTTTT. Amino acid sequence: CASSQDRQVATNEKLFF. V gene TRBV4-3 combines with J gene TRBJ1-4; D remains unclear. Trimming removed 0 bases at V and 0 bases at J, with 11 bases between. The germline V gene has CDR1 LGHNA and CDR2 YSLEER. The length of the CDR3 is 17 residues.

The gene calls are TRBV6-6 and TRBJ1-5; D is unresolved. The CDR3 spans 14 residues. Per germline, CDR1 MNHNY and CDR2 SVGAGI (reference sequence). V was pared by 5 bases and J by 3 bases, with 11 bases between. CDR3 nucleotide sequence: TGTGCCAGCAGTCCCGGTCTAAACAATCAGCCCCAGCATTTT. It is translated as CASSPGLNNQPQHF.

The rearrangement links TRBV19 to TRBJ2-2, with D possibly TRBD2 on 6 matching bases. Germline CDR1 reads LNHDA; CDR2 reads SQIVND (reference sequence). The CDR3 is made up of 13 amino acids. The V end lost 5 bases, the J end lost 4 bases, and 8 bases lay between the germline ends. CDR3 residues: CASSLSGTGELFF. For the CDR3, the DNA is TGTGCCAGTAGTCTTAGCGGCACCGGGGAGCTGTTTTTT. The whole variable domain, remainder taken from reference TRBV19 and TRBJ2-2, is DGGITQSPKYLFRKEGQNVTLSCEQNLNHDAMYWYRQDPGQGLRLIYYSQIVNDFQKGDIAEGYSVSREKKESFPLTVTSAQKNPTAFYLCASSLSGTGELFFGEGSRLTVL.

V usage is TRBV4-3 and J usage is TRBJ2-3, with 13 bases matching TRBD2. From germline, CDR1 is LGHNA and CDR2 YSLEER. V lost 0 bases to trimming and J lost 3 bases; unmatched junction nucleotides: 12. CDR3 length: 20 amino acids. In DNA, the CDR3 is TGCGCCAGCAGCCAAGAGTACGGACTAGCGGGAGTGGGGGGTACAGATACGCAGTATTTT. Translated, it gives CASSQEYGLAGVGGTDTQYF.

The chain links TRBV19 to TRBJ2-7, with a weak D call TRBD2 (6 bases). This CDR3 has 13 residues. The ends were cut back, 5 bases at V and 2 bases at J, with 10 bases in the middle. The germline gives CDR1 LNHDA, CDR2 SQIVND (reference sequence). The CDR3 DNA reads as TGTGCCAGTAGTCGCGGGACCGCCTACGAGCAGTACTTC. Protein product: CASSRGTAYEQYF.

The CDR3 loop reads CAISVTGGANVLTF. CDR3 coding DNA: TGTGCCATCAGTGTGACAGGAGGGGCCAACGTCCTGACTTTC. J is TRBJ2-6 and V is TRBV10-3; perhaps TRBD1 as D (6 bases). This CDR3 has 14 amino acids. The germline gives CDR1 ENHRY, CDR2 SYGVKD. Between the trimmed V and J ends, which lost 4 bases and 4 bases, there was a span of 8 bases.

The CDR3 region has the DNA TGTGCCAGCAGCCAGGGGCAATTTAATTCACCCCTCCACTTT. Translated, it gives CASSQGQFNSPLHF. The chain is built from TRBV14 and TRBJ1-6, with a tentative D call TRBD1 (5 bases). The CDR3 is 14 residues long. Germline CDR1 is SGHDN and CDR2 is FVKESK. Trimming removed 3 bases at V and 6 bases at J, with 9 bases between.

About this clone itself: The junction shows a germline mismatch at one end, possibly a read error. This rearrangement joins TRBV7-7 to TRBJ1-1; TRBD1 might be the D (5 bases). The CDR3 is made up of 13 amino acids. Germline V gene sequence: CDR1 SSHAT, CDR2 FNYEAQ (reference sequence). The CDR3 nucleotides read TGTGCTAGCAGCTTAAGGGACGGCACTGAAGCTTTCTTT. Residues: CASSLRDGTEAFF.

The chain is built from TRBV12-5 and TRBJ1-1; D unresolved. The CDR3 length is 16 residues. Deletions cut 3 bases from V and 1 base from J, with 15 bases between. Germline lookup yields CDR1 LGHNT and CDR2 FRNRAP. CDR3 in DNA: TGTGCTAGTGGTTTACCGAGGGCCCTTGGGAACACTGAAGCTTTCTTT. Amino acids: CASGLPRALGNTEAFF.

CDR3 in DNA: TGTGCCAGTAGTATTATAAGCGGATCCTACGAGCAGTACTTC. Protein: CASSIISGSYEQYF. This chain joins TRBV19 and TRBJ2-7, with D tentatively TRBD2 (5 bases). CDR1 is LNHDA, CDR2 SQIVND, per germline (reference sequence). There are 14 residues in the CDR3. Trimming stripped 3 bases from V and 1 base from J, with 10 bases between. The full variable domain, in which reference TRBV19 and TRBJ2-7 provide the parts outside the CDR3, is DGGITQSPKYLFRKEGQNVTLSCEQNLNHDAMYWYRQDPGQGLRLIYYSQIVNDFQKGDIAEGYSVSREKKESFPLTVTSAQKNPTAFYLCASSIISGSYEQYFGPGTRLTVT.

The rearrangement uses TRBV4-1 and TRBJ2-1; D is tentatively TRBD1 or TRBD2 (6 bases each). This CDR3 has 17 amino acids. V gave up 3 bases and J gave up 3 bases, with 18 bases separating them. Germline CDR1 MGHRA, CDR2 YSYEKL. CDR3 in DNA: TGCGCCAGCAGCCAGGGCAGAGGGGGGCTCGACTACAATGAGCAGTTCTTC. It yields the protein CASSQGRGGLDYNEQFF.

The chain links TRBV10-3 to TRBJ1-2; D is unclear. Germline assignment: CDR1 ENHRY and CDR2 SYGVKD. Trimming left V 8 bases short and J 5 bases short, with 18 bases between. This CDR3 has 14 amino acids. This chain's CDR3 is CAIRGRRDYYGYTF. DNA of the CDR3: TGTGCCATCCGCGGGAGGAGAGATTATTATGGCTACACCTTC.

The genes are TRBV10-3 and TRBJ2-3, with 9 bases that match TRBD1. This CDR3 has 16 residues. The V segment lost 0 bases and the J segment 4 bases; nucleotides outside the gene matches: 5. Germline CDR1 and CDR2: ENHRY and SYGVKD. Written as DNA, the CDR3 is TGTGCCATCAGTGAGTCGGGACAGGGTCCTGCAGATACGCAGTATTTT. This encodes CAISESGQGPADTQYF.

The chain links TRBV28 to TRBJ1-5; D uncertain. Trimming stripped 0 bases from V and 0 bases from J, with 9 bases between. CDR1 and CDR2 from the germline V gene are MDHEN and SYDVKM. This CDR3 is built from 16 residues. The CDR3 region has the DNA TGTGCCAGCAGTTTATGGCGGGTGATTAGCAATCAGCCCCAGCATTTT. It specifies CASSLWRVISNQPQHF.

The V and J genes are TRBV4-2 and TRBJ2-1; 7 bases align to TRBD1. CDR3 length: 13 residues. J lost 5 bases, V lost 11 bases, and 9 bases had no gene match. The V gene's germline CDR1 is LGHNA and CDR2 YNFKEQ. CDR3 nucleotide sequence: TGTGCCGTCAGGGGACAGCGAGACAATGAGCAGTTCTTC. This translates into CAVRGQRDNEQFF.

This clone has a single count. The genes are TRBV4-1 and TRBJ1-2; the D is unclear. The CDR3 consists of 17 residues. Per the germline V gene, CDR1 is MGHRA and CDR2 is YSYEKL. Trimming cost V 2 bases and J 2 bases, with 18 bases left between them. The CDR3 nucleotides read TGCGCCAGCAGCCAAAATCCTTCAGCAGGTGAAAACTATGGCTACACCTTC. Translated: CASSQNPSAGENYGYTF.

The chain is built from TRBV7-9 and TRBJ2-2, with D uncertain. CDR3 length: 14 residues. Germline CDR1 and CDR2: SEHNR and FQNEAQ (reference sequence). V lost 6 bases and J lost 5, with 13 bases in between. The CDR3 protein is CASSSGRRTGELFF. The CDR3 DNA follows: TGTGCCAGCAGTTCGGGCAGAAGGACCGGGGAGCTGTTTTTT.

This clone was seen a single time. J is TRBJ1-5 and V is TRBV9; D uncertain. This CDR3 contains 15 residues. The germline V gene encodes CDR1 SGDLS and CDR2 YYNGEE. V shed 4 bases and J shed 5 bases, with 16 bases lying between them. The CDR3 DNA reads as TGTGCCAGCAGCCCCAGCTCGGGCGGCTATCAGCCCCAGCATTTT. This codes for CASSPSSGGYQPQHF.

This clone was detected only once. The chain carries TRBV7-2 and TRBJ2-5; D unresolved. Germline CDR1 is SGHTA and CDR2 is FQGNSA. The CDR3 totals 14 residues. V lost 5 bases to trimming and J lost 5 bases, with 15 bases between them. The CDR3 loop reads CASSPDPYLETQYF. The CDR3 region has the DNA TGTGCCAGCAGCCCAGATCCGTACCTGGAGACCCAGTACTTC.

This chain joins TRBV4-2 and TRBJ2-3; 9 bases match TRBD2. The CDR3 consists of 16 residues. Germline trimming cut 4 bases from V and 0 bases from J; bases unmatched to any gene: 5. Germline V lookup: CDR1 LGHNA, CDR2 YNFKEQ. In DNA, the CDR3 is TGTGCCAGCAGCCTCGCGGGGGGGCCTAGCACAGATACGCAGTATTTT. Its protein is CASSLAGGPSTDTQYF.

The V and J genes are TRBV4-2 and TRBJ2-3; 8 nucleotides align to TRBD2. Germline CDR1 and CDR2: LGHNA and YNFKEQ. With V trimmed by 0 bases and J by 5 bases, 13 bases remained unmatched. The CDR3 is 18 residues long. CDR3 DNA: TGTGCCAGCAGCCAAGATTCGACGGGGGGGCCTTTGGGAGATACGCAGTATTTT. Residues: CASSQDSTGGPLGDTQYF.

The DNA of the CDR3 is TGTGCCAGCAGCTTGGATAGGGGAATCGTCTATGGCTACACCTTC. Translation gives CASSLDRGIVYGYTF. The chain has TRBV5-4 and TRBJ1-2, with D tentatively TRBD1 (5 bases). V was trimmed by 0 bases and J by 4 bases, leaving 13 bases between them. Per the germline V gene, CDR1 is SGHNT and CDR2 is YYREEE (reference sequence). The CDR3 sequence is 15 residues long.

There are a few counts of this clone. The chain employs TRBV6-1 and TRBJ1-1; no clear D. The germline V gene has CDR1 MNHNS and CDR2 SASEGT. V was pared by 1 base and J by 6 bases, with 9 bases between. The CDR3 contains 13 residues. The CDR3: CASSEGGIPEAFF. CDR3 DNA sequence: TGTGCCAGCAGTGAAGGAGGGATCCCTGAAGCTTTCTTT.

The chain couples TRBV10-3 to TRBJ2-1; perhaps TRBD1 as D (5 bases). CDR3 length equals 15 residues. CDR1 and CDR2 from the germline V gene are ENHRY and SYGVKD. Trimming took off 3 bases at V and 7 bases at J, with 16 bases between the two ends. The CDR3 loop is CAISDAGQGRNEQFF. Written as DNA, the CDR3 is TGTGCCATCAGTGATGCAGGGCAAGGAAGAAATGAGCAGTTCTTC.